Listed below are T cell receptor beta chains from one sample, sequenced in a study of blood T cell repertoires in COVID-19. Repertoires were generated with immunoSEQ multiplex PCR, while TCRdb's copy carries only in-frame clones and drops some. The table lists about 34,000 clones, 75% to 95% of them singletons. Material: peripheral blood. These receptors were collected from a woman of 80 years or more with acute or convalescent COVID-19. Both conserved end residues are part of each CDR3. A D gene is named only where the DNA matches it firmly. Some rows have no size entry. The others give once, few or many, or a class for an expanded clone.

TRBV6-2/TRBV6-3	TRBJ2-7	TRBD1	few	TGTGCCAGCAGTCAACAACCGGGACAGGGGTCCTACGAGCAGTACTTC	CASSQQPGQGSYEQYF
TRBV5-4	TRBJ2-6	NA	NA	TGTGCCAGCAGCTCTAGTAGCTCTGGGGCCAACGTCCTGACTTTC	CASSSSSSGANVLTF
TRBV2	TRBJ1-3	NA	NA	TGTGCCAGCAGTGTCTCGAGGGCTCCTGGAAACACCATATATTTT	CASSVSRAPGNTIYF
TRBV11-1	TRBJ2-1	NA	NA	TGTGCCAGCAGCTTATCGAGGTTGAAAGAGCAGTTCTTC	CASSLSRLKEQFF
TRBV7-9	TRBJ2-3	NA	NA	TGTGCCAGCAGCTTTCTCAGCACAGATACGCAGTATTTT	CASSFLSTDTQYF
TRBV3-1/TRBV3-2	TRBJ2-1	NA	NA	TGTGCCAGCAGCTACGGAAGGGGTCACTCCTACAATGAGCAGTTCTTC	CASSYGRGHSYNEQFF
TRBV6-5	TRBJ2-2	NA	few	TGTGCCACCCTCGGCGGGGCGGGCACCGGGGAGCTGTTTTTT	CATLGGAGTGELFF
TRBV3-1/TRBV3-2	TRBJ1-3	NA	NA	TGTGCCAGCAGCCCTCCGACTCCTCGCTCTGGAAACACCATATATTTT	CASSPPTPRSGNTIYF
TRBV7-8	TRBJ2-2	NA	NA	TGTGCCAGCAGCGTCCGGGGGACAGCGAACACCGGGGAGCTGTTTTTT	CASSVRGTANTGELFF
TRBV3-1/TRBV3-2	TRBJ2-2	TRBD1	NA	TGTGCCAGCAGCCACAGGGGGCGGTCGGTGACAGGCACCGGGGAGCTGTTTTTT	CASSHRGRSVTGTGELFF
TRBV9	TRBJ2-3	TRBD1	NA	TGTGCCAGCAGCCCCCGACAGGGGGGTATAGATACGCAGTATTTT	CASSPRQGGIDTQYF
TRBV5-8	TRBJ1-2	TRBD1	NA	TGTGCCAGCAGCTTACAGGGGGCGCAGTCAGTGGTCTATGGCTACACCTTC	CASSLQGAQSVVYGYTF
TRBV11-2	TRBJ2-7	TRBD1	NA	TGTGCCAGCAGCTCCGGGACAGGGGCCTACGAGCAGTACTTC	CASSSGTGAYEQYF
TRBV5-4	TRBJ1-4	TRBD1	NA	TGTGCCAGCAGCCAGGGACAGGGGAATGAAAAACTGTTTTTT	CASSQGQGNEKLFF
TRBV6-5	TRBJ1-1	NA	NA	TGTGCCAGCACGTCCAGGGCGAACACTGAAGCTTTCTTT	CASTSRANTEAFF
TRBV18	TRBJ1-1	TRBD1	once	TGTGCCAGCTCACTGATTCTAGGACAGGGGGCGATGAACACTGAAGCTTTCTTT	CASSLILGQGAMNTEAFF
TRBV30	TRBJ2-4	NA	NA	TGTGCCTGGAGTGAAGGGGGTTCGGCCAAAAACATTCAGTACTTC	CAWSEGGSAKNIQYF
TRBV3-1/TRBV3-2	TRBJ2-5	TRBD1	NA	TGTGCCAGCAGCCAAGGAACGGTGGACAGGGGCCAGTACTTC	CASSQGTVDRGQYF
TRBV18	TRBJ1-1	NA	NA	TGTGCCAGCTCACCACTGCAGGGTGGGAACACTGAAGCTTTCTTT	CASSPLQGGNTEAFF
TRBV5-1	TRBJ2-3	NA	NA	TGCGCCAGCAGCACCGGACAGCTCACAGATACGCAGTATTTT	CASSTGQLTDTQYF
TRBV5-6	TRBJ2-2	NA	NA	TGTGCCAGCAGCTTGCGGGGGTGGAACACCGGGGAGCTGTTTTTT	CASSLRGWNTGELFF
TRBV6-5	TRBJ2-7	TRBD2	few	TGTGCCAGCAGTTACTCCGGCGGGGGAACCTACGAGCAGTACTTC	CASSYSGGGTYEQYF
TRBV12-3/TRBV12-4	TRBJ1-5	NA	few	TGTGCCAGCAGAACACAGTTTTCTCAGCCCCAGCATTTT	CASRTQFSQPQHF
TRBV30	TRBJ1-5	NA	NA	TGTGCCTGGAGTGATGACAGGCTACAGCCCCAGCATTTT	CAWSDDRLQPQHF
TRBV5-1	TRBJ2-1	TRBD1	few	TGCGCCAGCAGCTTCGGACAGGGTTCCTACAATGAGCAGTTCTTC	CASSFGQGSYNEQFF
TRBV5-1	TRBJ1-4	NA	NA	TGCGCCAGCAGCTTCAGGGGCGCTGAAAAACTGTTTTTT	CASSFRGAEKLFF
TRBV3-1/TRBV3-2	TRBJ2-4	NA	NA	TGTGCCAGCAGCCAAGAGAGCAACATTCAGTACTTC	CASSQESNIQYF
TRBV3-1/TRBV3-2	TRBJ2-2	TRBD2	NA	TGTGCCAGCAGCCAAGATCGCGGGACTATTTCAACCGGGGAGCTGTTTTTT	CASSQDRGTISTGELFF
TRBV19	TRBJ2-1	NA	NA	TGTGCCAGTATAGGGGGGGGCCTGCACTCCTACAATGAGCAGTTCTTC	CASIGGGLHSYNEQFF
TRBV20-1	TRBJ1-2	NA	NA	TGCAGTGCTCGACAGGGCTACACCTTC	CSARQGYTF